The rows below give T cell receptor beta chains drawn from one sample of a study of T-cell memory formation after mild COVID-19. TCRdb re-called the 5' RACE reads with MiXCR, one entry per CDR3 protein. The data show 280,000 or so distinct CDR3 sequences, 7% to 10% seen once. Sequencing used PBMCs or a T cell subset sorted from them (not recorded which). The receptor set was obtained from a man between 18 and 29 years old who had mild COVID-19 (a few samples of this study predate the infection). Cell type and time point are not known. Both conserved end residues are part of each CDR3.

J gene	V gene	CDR3 protein
TRBJ1-1	TRBV4-3	CASSPSDGRGGKAFF
TRBJ1-4	TRBV4-3	CASSQGTGLNEKLFF
TRBJ1-2	TRBV7-9	CASSLAAGLGYGYTF
TRBJ1-2	TRBV9	CASSVTGSVGYTF
TRBJ1-1	TRBV3-1	CASSQVGGGGTEAFF
TRBJ1-1	TRBV7-3	CASSLGGQGYDTEAFF
TRBJ1-5	TRBV6-1	CASRRAGYQPQHF
TRBJ2-1	TRBV20-1	CSVKAHNEQFF
TRBJ1-2	TRBV5-1	CASSLGDRNGYTF
TRBJ1-2	TRBV12-3/TRBV12-4	CASKADWLYGYTF
TRBJ2-4	TRBV5-1	CASSLGQTNIQYF